This T cell receptor beta chain was identified during a study of cytomegalovirus exposure and HLA in healthy donors (dated by TCRdb to the late 2010s). Notes on the research overall: According to a later analysis, the 120 validation repertoires were produced on the same platform as the roughly 600 repertoires of the first cohort. The aim of the study was to test whether cataloging public T cell receptors could identify signatures of past pathogen exposure. High-throughput TCR immunosequencing, statistical association of individual TCRs with disease status, and machine learning were combined to predict cytomegalovirus infection status. In addition to the first cohort of 666 subjects, a separate validation cohort of 120 different subjects was used.

Points the paper makes about the study in general: According to the authors, the approach could potentially be generalized to other disease states and immunological phenotypes. A later analysis had no HLA typing for the validation cohort, so co-occurrence there was scored across all 110 or so repertoires. The study listed approximately 150 TCR beta chains as associated with cytomegalovirus. While some public TCRs were present in many individuals, most TCR sequences turned up only very rarely across donors. Cytomegalovirus status was reported to be diagnosed by the classifier with high specificity and sensitivity in both the original and validation cohorts. In vitro tests confirmed that a few of the cytomegalovirus-associated TCR beta chains recognize cytomegalovirus antigens. In a later analysis, TCRs clustered in the first cohort were found to also tend to co-occur in the 130 or so validation repertoires, with roughly 93% of cluster scores above 0.

As to this clone: This receptor's antigen is unknown. Base quality data are lacking; no much larger clone is found one base away.

The CDR3 contains 16 residues, cysteine and phenylalanine counted. The retained sequence is limited to the CDR3, 48 bases, with the frame set at the first base. V lost 4 bases and J lost 1 base, and the count of bases not matched to a germline gene is 6. Via the germline V gene, CDR1 is SGHDT and CDR2 YYEEEE. The donors belonged to the validation cohort of approximately 130 subjects, which was separate from the 666-subject first cohort. The method was the immunoSEQ multiplex PCR assay. As for how the authors treated the data: A statistical classification framework was developed to diagnose cytomegalovirus status using the catalog of TCR beta chain sequences. TCRdb took this table from immuneACCESS and kept in-frame rearrangements with V and J called. Such tables lack part of the clones; where checked against another copy, unresolved V genes explain under half of the gap, and the rest is unexplained. V, J and clone size were drawn from that table, and D and trimming were deduced from the DNA. The sample yields 150,000 to 200,000 clones; around nine tenths were counted once. The ten largest account for approximately 2.1% of the sample.

The chain is made from TRBV5-6 and TRBJ2-1; the central 9 bases match TRBD1. The sample consisted of PBMCs. This receptor was identified in a woman under 30 in good health and CMV-seronegative. CDR3 sequence: CASSRRQGESYNEQFF. The nucleotide sequence reads as follows: TGTGCCAGCAGCCGTCGACAGGGGGAGTCCTACAATGAGCAGTTCTTC.